The 10 T cell receptor beta chains given below trace back to one sample, sequenced in a study of shared clonotypes between healthy human individuals. Method: immunoSEQ multiplex PCR; TCRdb's copy keeps in-frame clones and lacks some. The sample consists of 2 million to 2.5 million clones, just over 90% of them appearing once. The sample consisted of naive CD4+ T cells from PBMCs. The sample's subset: CD45RA+ positively selected. These receptors all come from a man between 18 and 35 years old in good health. Some clones in this sample may be carry-over from other donors' samples.

The chain joins TRBV5-1 to TRBJ1-2; D not certain. The CDR3 runs 14 residues. Trimming removed 3 bases at V and 0 bases at J, with 9 bases between. In germline, CDR1 is SGHRS, CDR2 YFSETQ. The CDR3 sequence: CASSSGEANYGYTF. CDR3 coding DNA: TGCGCCAGCAGCTCCGGAGAAGCTAACTATGGCTACACCTTC.

V usage is TRBV14 and J usage is TRBJ2-5; D is uncertain. The ends were cut back, 0 bases at V and 1 base at J, with 6 bases in the middle. Germline assignment: CDR1 SGHDN and CDR2 FVKESK. The CDR3 is 14 residues long. CDR3 residues: CASSQDRGQETQYF. The CDR3 DNA reads TGTGCCAGCAGCCAAGATCGAGGCCAAGAGACCCAGTACTTC.

The V gene is TRBV4-1, the J gene TRBJ2-7; 11 bases are shared with TRBD2. The germline gives CDR1 MGHRA, CDR2 YSYEKL. Trimming at V came to 3 bases and at J to 0 bases, leaving 4 bases not matched to a gene. CDR3 length equals 16 residues. The CDR3 protein is CASSQEGLAGSYEQYF. CDR3 bases: TGCGCCAGCAGCCAGGAAGGACTAGCGGGCTCCTACGAGCAGTACTTC.

The chain combines TRBV7-8 with TRBJ1-5; weak D call: TRBD1 (5 bases). The CDR3 length is 14 residues. CDR1 and CDR2 from the germline V gene are SGHVS and FQNEAQ. Trimming left V 5 bases short and J 5 bases short, with 13 bases between. CDR3 in DNA: TGTGCCAGCAGCGGCGGGCGGGGGTATCAGCCCCAGCATTTT. This gives the protein CASSGGRGYQPQHF.

This rearrangement joins TRBV28 to TRBJ2-3, with D possibly TRBD2 on 5 matching bases. Trimming took 6 bases from V and 4 from J, leaving 17 bases between them. This CDR3 is 15 amino acids long. CDR1 MDHEN and CDR2 SYDVKM come from the germline V gene. The CDR3 region is CASSDNVGAADTQYF. The CDR3 nucleotides read TGTGCCAGCAGCGATAACGTGGGAGCGGCAGATACGCAGTATTTT.

In its sample, this clone was seen a few times. V usage is TRBV5-1 and J usage is TRBJ1-1; D perhaps matches TRBD1 (6 bases). Trimming pared 4 bases from V and 4 bases from J, leaving 14 bases between. Germline CDR1 reads SGHRS; CDR2 reads YFSETQ. The CDR3 is 14 amino acids. The CDR3 region has the DNA TGCGCCAGCAGCCCCGGTGGAGGGGGCACTGAAGCTTTCTTT. This gives the protein CASSPGGGGTEAFF.

The chain recombines TRBV7-8 with TRBJ2-7; D is perhaps TRBD1 or TRBD2 (5 bases each). This CDR3 is 14 amino acids long. The V end lost 2 bases, the J end lost 5 bases, and 13 bases lay between the germline ends. Germline CDR1 SGHVS, CDR2 FQNEAQ. CDR3 coding DNA: TGTGCCAGCAGCTTACAGGGAGACCGGGACGAGCAGTACTTC. Protein sequence: CASSLQGDRDEQYF. Looking up the rest from reference TRBV7-8 and TRBJ2-7 gives the full variable domain: GAGVSQSPRYKVAKRGQDVALRCDPISGHVSLFWYQQALGQGPEFLTYFQNEAQLDKSGLPSDRFFAERPEGSVSTLKIQRTQQEDSAVYLCASSLQGDRDEQYFGPGTRLTVT.

The rearrangement uses TRBV1 and TRBJ2-7; TRBD2 is the table's D call, not checked against the DNA. TRBV1 is annotated as a pseudogene. The CDR3 consists of 15 residues. The CDR3 DNA reads TGCACCAGCAGCTCTCGGGGGACTAGCTCCTACGAGCAGTACTTC. Translated: CTSSSRGTSSYEQYF.

The chain has TRBV28 and TRBJ1-5; 7 bases agree with TRBD1. Trimming took 5 bases from V and 6 from J; bases not matched to a gene: 13. Germline V lookup: CDR1 MDHEN, CDR2 SYDVKM. This CDR3 comprises 16 residues. In DNA, the CDR3 is TGTGCCAGCAGTCGAACCCAGGGGGTGGTTGGTCAGCCCCAGCATTTT. This translates into CASSRTQGVVGQPQHF.

J is TRBJ2-5 and V is TRBV29-1; D not resolved. V was trimmed by 6 bases and J by 4 bases, leaving 9 bases between them. Germline V CDR1 and CDR2: SQVTM, ANQGSEA. The CDR3 is 11 amino acids. The CDR3 sequence: CSVLAGETQYF. The CDR3 bases are TGCAGCGTCTTAGCAGGAGAGACCCAGTACTTC.